What follows are 29 T cell receptor beta chains derived from one specimen sequenced in a study of shared clonotypes between healthy human individuals. Assay: immunoSEQ multiplex PCR; the TCRdb copy retains only in-frame clones and omits some. The data contain hundreds of thousands of clones, around 72% of them singletons. The sequenced sample consisted of memory CD4+ T cells sorted from blood. Subset meaning: CD45RA-negative fraction. These receptors all stem from a woman in her twenties or thirties in good health.

The chain joins TRBV2 to TRBJ2-1; D unclear. The V end was cut by 6 bases, the J end by 0 bases, with 12 bases between. CDR1 and CDR2 (germline): SNHLY, FYNNEI. The CDR3 consists of 15 residues. The CDR3 here is CASRIDTSSYNEQFF. CDR3 bases: TGTGCCAGCAGGATAGACACGAGCTCCTACAATGAGCAGTTCTTC.

J is TRBJ2-7 and V is TRBV10-3; D is uncertain. The germline V gene has CDR1 ENHRY and CDR2 SYGVKD. V shed 6 bases and J shed 0 bases, with 12 bases lying between them. The CDR3 has 14 residues. The CDR3 here is CAISPNGDSYEQYF. Here the CDR3 DNA reads TGTGCCATCAGCCCTAATGGGGACTCCTACGAGCAGTACTTC.

The chain is built from TRBV19 and TRBJ2-5, with TRBD2 as a possible D gene (5 bases). The CDR3 is 14 amino acids. CDR1 is LNHDA and CDR2 is SQIVND in the germline V gene (reference sequence). V was pared by 5 bases and J by 7 bases, with 17 bases between. CDR3 sequence reads: CASSRDPSGSTQYF. CDR3 nucleotides: TGTGCCAGTAGTCGGGATCCGTCAGGCTCGACCCAGTACTTC.

This clone has a handful of counts. The rearrangement uses TRBV28 and TRBJ1-1, with D maybe TRBD1 (5 bases). The CDR3 has 14 residues. V was pared by 3 bases and J by 4 bases, with 12 bases between. Germline lookup yields CDR1 MDHEN and CDR2 SYDVKM. The CDR3 DNA follows: TGTGCCAGCAGTTTCGGAGGGGCAGGCACTGAAGCTTTCTTT. Its protein is CASSFGGAGTEAFF.

The rearrangement links TRBV5-4 to TRBJ2-5; D unclear. The CDR3 runs 12 residues. In germline, CDR1 is SGHNT, CDR2 YYREEE (reference sequence). V was clipped by 0 bases and J by 5 bases, with 5 bases between them. As DNA, the CDR3 is TGTGCCAGCAGCTTGGAAGGGGAGACCCAGTACTTC. Amino acid sequence: CASSLEGETQYF.

This clone came up a few times. In DNA form, the CDR3 reads TGTGCCAGCAGTGAAGCGCTCTATGGCTACACCTTC. It yields the protein CASSEALYGYTF. The rearrangement links TRBV6-1 to TRBJ1-2, with D unresolved. V was clipped by 0 bases and J by 4 bases, with 3 bases between them. Germline CDR1 MNHNS, CDR2 SASEGT. The CDR3 is 12 residues long.

The chain recombines TRBV19 with TRBJ2-7, with 11 bases identical to TRBD2. V shed 5 bases, J shed 3 bases, and the junction held 6 bases outside the gene matches. Germline V CDR1 and CDR2: LNHDA, SQIVND (reference sequence). The CDR3 contains 15 residues. CDR3 sequence: CASSGLAGKNYEQYF. The CDR3 coding sequence is TGTGCCAGTAGTGGACTAGCGGGCAAGAACTACGAGCAGTACTTC.

CDR3 sequence: CASSHGQGFEQFF. CDR3 DNA: TGCGCCAGCAGCCATGGACAGGGCTTTGAGCAGTTCTTC. The chain couples TRBV5-1 to TRBJ2-1; TRBD1 matches 8 bases. CDR3 length: 13 amino acids. V gave up 4 bases and J gave up 9 bases; unmatched junction bases: 6. The germline V gene has CDR1 SGHRS and CDR2 YFSETQ.

V gene TRBV10-2 combines with J gene TRBJ1-6; the match to TRBD1 covers 7 bases. The CDR3 is 15 residues long. Germline CDR1 is WSHSY and CDR2 is SAAADI. V lost 6 bases to trimming and J lost 4 bases; unmatched junction nucleotides: 6. The CDR3 DNA sequence: TGCGCCAGCAGGAGCGGGGGACAGTATAATTCACCCCTCCACTTT. This sequence encodes CASRSGGQYNSPLHF.

This chain joins TRBV15 and TRBJ2-1; a possible D gene is TRBD2 (6 bases). Trimming took off 0 bases at V and 9 bases at J, with 24 bases between the two ends. This CDR3 has 18 residues. The V gene's germline CDR1 is LNHNV and CDR2 YYDKDF (reference sequence). The CDR3 protein is CATSREGGVVGTESEQFF. The CDR3 DNA reads TGTGCCACCAGCAGAGAGGGGGGTGTAGTTGGCACAGAGAGTGAGCAGTTCTTC.

The chain uses TRBV2 and TRBJ2-5, with 8 bases that match TRBD2. Germline V CDR1 and CDR2: SNHLY, FYNNEI. J gave up 5 bases and V 4 bases, and 15 bases lay outside the gene matches. The CDR3 covers 17 residues. As DNA, the CDR3 is TGTGCCAGCAGTGTTGGTGTCTCGGGAGGGCCCGGGGAGACCCAGTACTTC. This encodes CASSVGVSGGPGETQYF. Supplemented by reference TRBV2 and TRBJ2-5, the full variable domain reads EPEVTQTPSHQVTQMGQEVILRCVPISNHLYFYWYRQILGQKVEFLVSFYNNEISEKSEIFDDQFSVERPDGSNFTLKIRSTKLEDSAMYFCASSVGVSGGPGETQYFGPGTRLLVL.

The V gene is TRBV21-1, the J gene TRBJ2-7; the tabulated D call, TRBD1, remains unverified against the DNA. TRBV21-1 is a recognized pseudogene. This CDR3 comprises 13 residues. CDR3 coding DNA: TGTGCCAGCAGTTTAAGACAGTCCTACGAGCAGTACTTC. Amino acids: CASSLRQSYEQYF.

This clone was observed a single time. The chain employs TRBV7-6 and TRBJ2-5; weak D call: TRBD2 (6 bases). Trimming pared 1 base from V and 5 bases from J, leaving 17 bases between. Germline assignment: CDR1 SGHVS and CDR2 FNYEAQ. This CDR3 is 16 amino acids long. The CDR3 DNA follows: TGTGCCAGCAGCTTAGGCGGGGCAGTGAATGTGGAGACCCAGTACTTC. Translating it yields CASSLGGAVNVETQYF.

The chain carries TRBV6-6 and TRBJ1-2; the D is unclear. The CDR3 runs to 15 residues. The germline CDR1 and CDR2 sequences are MNHNY and SVGAGI (reference sequence). Trimming removed 2 bases at V and 7 bases at J, with 17 bases between. CDR3 in amino acids: CASSYPPLGSSGYTF. CDR3 nucleotides: TGTGCCAGCAGTTACCCCCCGTTGGGTTCGTCTGGCTACACCTTC.

The chain employs TRBV6-6 and TRBJ1-4; the D is unclear. Germline V gives CDR1 MNHNY, CDR2 SVGAGI (reference sequence). Trimming cost V 6 bases and J 5 bases, with 7 bases left between them. The CDR3 runs 12 residues. The CDR3 coding sequence is TGTGCCAGCAGACCCCCCAATGAAAAACTGTTTTTT. Translating it yields CASRPPNEKLFF.

The chain recombines TRBV29-1 with TRBJ2-5; D is undetermined. Matching the DNA end better, TRBJ2-7 makes the J call doubtful. The CDR3 totals 12 residues. Per germline, CDR1 SQVTM and CDR2 ANQGSEA. In nucleotides, the CDR3 is TGCAGCGTCCAGATTCTAAGCTACGAGCAGTACTTC. Translated: CSVQILSYEQYF.

The chain uses TRBV28 and TRBJ2-1; possibly TRBD2 for D (5 bases). Germline CDR1 and CDR2: MDHEN and SYDVKM. V was cut by 3 bases and J by 0 bases, with 9 bases left in between. The CDR3 has 15 amino acids. In DNA, the CDR3 is TGTGCCAGCAGTTTGGCGGGTCTCTCCTACAATGAGCAGTTCTTC. Translated, it gives CASSLAGLSYNEQFF.

Notes on this clone: The same CDR3 also results from other DNA sequences found in this sample. The chain recombines TRBV7-9 with TRBJ2-7; D might be TRBD1 (5 bases). The germline V and J ends were trimmed by 0 bases and 6 bases, with 9 bases remaining between them. The CDR3 has 13 residues. The germline gives CDR1 SEHNR, CDR2 FQNEAQ (reference sequence). Here the CDR3 reads CASSLAQGGEQYF. CDR3 DNA sequence: TGTGCCAGCAGCTTAGCCCAGGGCGGCGAGCAGTACTTC.

The chain is built from TRBV7-2 and TRBJ1-3; D not resolved. The CDR3 covers 12 residues. Germline CDR1 is SGHTA and CDR2 is FQGNSA. The V and J ends lost 5 bases and 5 bases respectively, with 7 bases between them. Here the CDR3 DNA reads TGTGCCAGCAGCCAACAGCGAAACACCATATATTTT. Translating gives CASSQQRNTIYF.

The V gene is TRBV5-1, the J gene TRBJ2-1; weak D call: TRBD1 (6 bases). Trimming shortened V by 0 bases and J by 6 bases, and 13 bases separated the two germline ends. The V gene's germline CDR1 is SGHRS and CDR2 YFSETQ. The CDR3 length is 15 residues. This chain's CDR3 is CASSLAPEGGNEQFF. CDR3 nucleotides: TGCGCCAGCAGCTTGGCCCCTGAAGGGGGCAATGAGCAGTTCTTC.

The chain has TRBV7-9 and TRBJ1-4, with 7 bases that match TRBD1. After removal of 5 bases from V and 5 bases from J, the junction contained 14 bases not matched to a gene. The CDR3 is 17 amino acids. Germline lookup yields CDR1 SEHNR and CDR2 FQNEAQ (reference sequence). The CDR3: CASSPHTSGGPNEKLFF. CDR3 bases: TGTGCCAGCAGCCCGCATACTTCAGGGGGACCCAATGAAAAACTGTTTTTT.

The V call is TRBV4-2, the J call TRBJ2-3; 9 bases match TRBD2. The CDR3 loop spans 17 amino acids. Germline V gene sequence: CDR1 LGHNA, CDR2 YNFKEQ. V was pared by 0 bases and J by 4 bases, with 8 bases of the junction left unmatched. This CDR3 reads CASSQDRASGTPDTQYF. The DNA of the CDR3 is TGTGCCAGCAGCCAAGATCGGGCTAGCGGGACTCCAGATACGCAGTATTTT.

V and J are TRBV19 and TRBJ2-7; D assignment may be TRBD1 or TRBD2 (5 bases each). The CDR3 consists of 13 residues. The V end was cut by 5 bases, the J end by 5 bases, with 13 bases between. Germline V CDR1 and CDR2: LNHDA, SQIVND (reference sequence). CDR3 nucleotides: TGTGCCAGTAGTCCCAGGGACGTCCACGAGCAGTACTTC. Its translation is CASSPRDVHEQYF.

V gene TRBV6-1 combines with J gene TRBJ2-1, with D perhaps matching TRBD1 (5 bases). Trimming took 3 bases from V and 0 from J, leaving 9 bases between them. This CDR3 is 15 amino acids long. Germline CDR1 MNHNS, CDR2 SASEGT. Here the CDR3 reads CASSDRVSSYNEQFF. Here the CDR3 DNA reads TGTGCCAGCAGTGACAGGGTTAGCTCCTACAATGAGCAGTTCTTC.

The chain carries TRBV11-2 and TRBJ2-4; D is unresolved. This CDR3 region has 14 residues. Trimming removed 1 base from V and 2 bases from J, with 6 bases in between. Germline V CDR1 and CDR2: SGHAT, FQNNGV. The CDR3 sequence is CASSLGVSKNIQYF. The CDR3 DNA sequence: TGTGCCAGCAGCTTAGGGGTGTCCAAAAACATTCAGTACTTC.

This clone was detected many times. The genes are TRBV5-6 and TRBJ2-3; D may be TRBD1 (6 bases). The germline gives CDR1 SGHDT, CDR2 YYEEEE. The V end lost 4 bases, the J end lost 2 bases, and 20 bases lay between the germline ends. There are 17 residues in the CDR3. CDR3 coding DNA: TGTGCCAGCAGCACCAGCGTCTCGGGACATCTCACAGATACGCAGTATTTT. This sequence encodes CASSTSVSGHLTDTQYF.

The rearrangement uses TRBV28 and TRBJ1-5; tentative D call: TRBD1 (6 bases). CDR3 length: 17 amino acids. V dropped 1 base and J dropped 1 base, with 14 bases sitting between them. Germline CDR1 and CDR2: MDHEN and SYDVKM. The CDR3: CASSLFKGGRSNQPQHF. The CDR3 DNA sequence: TGTGCCAGCAGTTTATTCAAAGGGGGAAGGAGCAATCAGCCCCAGCATTTT.

The V and J genes are TRBV5-1 and TRBJ1-1; 9 bases match TRBD1. V lost 4 bases and J lost 11; bases outside the gene matches: 6. This CDR3 has 12 residues. Germline V gives CDR1 SGHRS, CDR2 YFSETQ. The CDR3 DNA reads TGCGCCAGCAGCCCGGACAGGGGATGGGCTTTCTTT. It yields the protein CASSPDRGWAFF.

This clone showed up just once. V and J are TRBV27 and TRBJ1-2; tentatively, D is TRBD1 (6 bases). Germline loops: CDR1 MNHEY, CDR2 SMNVEV (reference sequence). Between the trimmed V and J ends, which lost 4 bases and 4 bases, there was a span of 19 bases. This CDR3 has 16 amino acids. DNA of the CDR3: TGTGCCAGCAGTTGGGGCGGCGGGGGCTCAGGCTATGGCTACACCTTC. This encodes CASSWGGGGSGYGYTF.